The rows below give T cell receptor beta chains drawn from one sample of a study of blood T cell repertoires in COVID-19. The data were produced by immunoSEQ multiplex PCR, yet TCRdb's version contains in-frame clones alone and is incomplete. The sample holds approximately 60,000 clones, more than 65% seen once. The sample comprised peripheral blood. The receptors stem from a human donor in a cohort sampled during active COVID-19. Each CDR3 is given with its conserved first and last residue. Fields, in order: clone size, V gene, J gene, D gene, CDR3 DNA, CDR3 protein. A D gene is named only where the DNA matches it firmly. Size is omitted from some rows. Given values are once, few, many or a class for expanded clones.

.	TRBV20-1	TRBJ1-5	TRBD1	TGCAGTGCTAGTGGACAGGGGCGCAATCAGCCCCAGCATTTT	CSASGQGRNQPQHF
.	TRBV4-1	TRBJ2-7	TRBD1	TGCGCCAGCAGCCAGAACAGGGGAAATCCCTCCTACGAGCAGTATTTC	CASSQNRGNPSYEQYF
.	TRBV5-1	TRBJ2-3	TRBD1	TGCGCCAGCAGCTTCGGACCGGGACAGGGCAGAGATACGCAGTATTTT	CASSFGPGQGRDTQYF
.	TRBV7-9	TRBJ2-5	TRBD2	TGTGCCAGCAGCCAAGGGAAACTAGCGGGGGGGTCTAAAGAGACCCAGTACTTC	CASSQGKLAGGSKETQYF
once	TRBV20-1	TRBJ1-1	TRBD1	TGCAGTGCTAGTAACAGGGGGAGGATGAACACTGAAGCTTTCTTT	CSASNRGRMNTEAFF
.	TRBV21-1	TRBJ2-1	.	TGTGCCAGCAGCATCAGGACTAGCGGGGGGGCTATCTCCTACAATGAGCAGTTCTTC	CASSIRTSGGAISYNEQFF
.	TRBV24-1	TRBJ1-2	TRBD1	TGTGCCACCAGTGACCCTACGGACAGGGGTACTAACTATGGCTACACCTTC	CATSDPTDRGTNYGYTF
once	TRBV5-6	TRBJ2-2	.	TGTGCCAGCAGCTTGGCTAGCCCCGGGGAGCTGTTTTTT	CASSLASPGELFF
.	TRBV12-3/TRBV12-4	TRBJ2-3	.	TGTGCCAGCACCACGGCGGGCACAGATACGCAGTATTTT	CASTTAGTDTQYF
many	TRBV30	TRBJ2-5	TRBD2	TGTGCCTGGAGCAGTAGCGGGTACCAAGAGACCCAGTACTTC	CAWSSSGYQETQYF
.	TRBV3-1/TRBV3-2	TRBJ1-2	TRBD1	TGTGCCAGCAGCCAAGTTCCCGGGGACAGGGGAGCAGTTGGCTACACCTTC	CASSQVPGDRGAVGYTF
.	TRBV30	TRBJ2-2	TRBD1	TGTGCCTGGAGCCCCCCGGGACAGGTTCACACCGGGGAGCTGTTTTTT	CAWSPPGQVHTGELFF
.	TRBV28	TRBJ1-5	.	TGTGCCAGCACTGGGGGGAATCAGCCCCAGCATTTT	CASTGGNQPQHF
.	TRBV3-1/TRBV3-2	TRBJ2-4	TRBD2	TGTGCCAGCAGCCAAGAGTCGCGGGGGGGCCGGGCCAAAAACATTCAGTACTTC	CASSQESRGGRAKNIQYF
once	TRBV11-1	TRBJ2-7	TRBD1	TGTGCCAGCAGCGATAGGGGGCGCGGCGACGAGCAGTACTTC	CASSDRGRGDEQYF
few	TRBV5-1	TRBJ1-1	TRBD1	TGCGCCAGCAGCATGGGACAGGGGTACACTGAAGCTTTCTTT	CASSMGQGYTEAFF
few	TRBV11-2	TRBJ2-7	.	TGTGCCAGCAGCTCTGACCGGGACATCTCCTACGAGCAGTACTTC	CASSSDRDISYEQYF
few	TRBV6-1	TRBJ1-1	.	TGTGCCAGCAGTGAGGGGGGGAAGAACACTGAAGCTTTCTTT	CASSEGGKNTEAFF
.	TRBV3-1/TRBV3-2	TRBJ2-7	TRBD2	TGTGCCAGCAGCCATTCCGGGACTAGAGGATACGAGCAGTACTTC	CASSHSGTRGYEQYF
.	TRBV7-3	TRBJ2-2	TRBD1	TGTGCCAGCAGCTTGTATGACAGGGACACCGGGGAGCTGTTTTTT	CASSLYDRDTGELFF
few	TRBV5-1	TRBJ1-4	TRBD1	TGCGCCAGCAGAGGGACAGGGGCACCTAATGAAAAACTGTTTTTT	CASRGTGAPNEKLFF
.	TRBV4-2	TRBJ2-3	TRBD1	TGTGCCAGCAGCCAAGATACAGGGGGGAGCCCAGATACGCAGTATTTT	CASSQDTGGSPDTQYF
few	TRBV24-1	TRBJ2-3	.	TGTGCCACCAGTGATTTCGGGACAGATACGCAGTATTTT	CATSDFGTDTQYF
once	TRBV6-2/TRBV6-3	TRBJ2-4	.	TGTGCCAGCAGTTCGACAGTGAGTGGAGTACTAGCCAAAAACATTCAGTACTTC	CASSSTVSGVLAKNIQYF
.	TRBV2	TRBJ2-1	TRBD2	TGTGCCAGCAGTGAGGACTTTCAGCGGGGGGGCAATGAGCAGTTCTTC	CASSEDFQRGGNEQFF
few	TRBV7-9	TRBJ2-7	.	TGTGCCAGCAGCTTATCCCCCCTCTACGAGCAGTACTTC	CASSLSPLYEQYF